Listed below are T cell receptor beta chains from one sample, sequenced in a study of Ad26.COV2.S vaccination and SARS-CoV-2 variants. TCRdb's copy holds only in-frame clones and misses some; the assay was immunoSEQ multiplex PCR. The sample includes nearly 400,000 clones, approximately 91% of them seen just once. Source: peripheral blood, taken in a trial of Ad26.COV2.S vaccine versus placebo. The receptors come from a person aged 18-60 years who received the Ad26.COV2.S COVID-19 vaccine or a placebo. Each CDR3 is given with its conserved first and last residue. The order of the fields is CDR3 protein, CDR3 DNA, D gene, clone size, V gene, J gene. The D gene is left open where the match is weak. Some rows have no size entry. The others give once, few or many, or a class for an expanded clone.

cdr3_aa: CASSPLLAASSLYNEQFF
cdr3_nt: TGTGCCAGCTCACCACTACTAGCGGCTTCTTCACTCTACAATGAGCAGTTCTTC
d_call: TRBD2
clone_size: NA
v_call: TRBV18
j_call: TRBJ2-1

cdr3_aa: CSANGNTEAFF
cdr3_nt: TGCAGTGCTAACGGAAACACTGAAGCTTTCTTT
d_call: NA
clone_size: NA
v_call: TRBV20-1
j_call: TRBJ1-1

cdr3_aa: CASSLLGTQYF
cdr3_nt: TGTGCCAGCAGCTTATTGGGGACCCAGTACTTC
d_call: NA
clone_size: NA
v_call: TRBV11-2
j_call: TRBJ2-5

cdr3_aa: CASSPSGGPYEQYF
cdr3_nt: TGTGCCAGTAGTCCATCAGGGGGCCCCTACGAGCAGTACTTC
d_call: TRBD1
clone_size: NA
v_call: TRBV19
j_call: TRBJ2-7

cdr3_aa: CASSLASDSPQREEQFF
cdr3_nt: TGTGCCAGCAGCTTAGCCTCTGACTCCCCCCAAAGAGAGGAGCAGTTCTTC
d_call: NA
clone_size: NA
v_call: TRBV11-3
j_call: TRBJ2-1

cdr3_aa: CASSRVLENTIYF
cdr3_nt: TGTGCCAGCAGCAGGGTCTTGGAAAACACCATATATTTT
d_call: NA
clone_size: few
v_call: TRBV9
j_call: TRBJ1-3

cdr3_aa: CASSSQGATGELFF
cdr3_nt: TGTGCCAGCAGCTCACAGGGGGCCACCGGGGAGCTGTTTTTT
d_call: TRBD1
clone_size: NA
v_call: TRBV11-2
j_call: TRBJ2-2

cdr3_aa: CASSPPGTGVNEQYF
cdr3_nt: TGTGCCAGCAGCCCCCCCGGGACAGGGGTGAACGAGCAGTACTTC
d_call: TRBD1
clone_size: few
v_call: TRBV5-4
j_call: TRBJ2-7

cdr3_aa: CASSPGFRGEKLFF
cdr3_nt: TGTGCCAGCAGCCCTGGGTTCCGAGGGGAAAAACTGTTTTTT
d_call: NA
clone_size: NA
v_call: TRBV6-2/TRBV6-3
j_call: TRBJ1-4

cdr3_aa: CASSMIRGYGYTF
cdr3_nt: TGTGCCAGTAGTATGATCAGGGGCTATGGCTACACCTTC
d_call: NA
clone_size: NA
v_call: TRBV19
j_call: TRBJ1-2

cdr3_aa: CASSYSTGVLAFF
cdr3_nt: TGTGCCAGCAGTTACTCGACGGGGGTCCTCGCTTTCTTT
d_call: NA
clone_size: NA
v_call: TRBV6-2/TRBV6-3
j_call: TRBJ1-1

cdr3_aa: CASSETGGPYEQYF
cdr3_nt: TGTGCCAGCAGTGAGACGGGAGGGCCCTACGAGCAGTACTTC
d_call: TRBD2
clone_size: many
v_call: TRBV2
j_call: TRBJ2-7

cdr3_aa: CASRTINTEAFF
cdr3_nt: TGTGCCAGCAGGACAATCAACACTGAAGCTTTCTTT
d_call: NA
clone_size: NA
v_call: TRBV2
j_call: TRBJ1-1

cdr3_aa: CAISGGGGAHYGYTF
cdr3_nt: TGTGCCATCAGCGGGGGTGGGGGCGCCCACTATGGCTACACCTTC
d_call: NA
clone_size: NA
v_call: TRBV10-3
j_call: TRBJ1-2

cdr3_aa: CAWSVVDNEQFF
cdr3_nt: TGTGCCTGGAGTGTGGTCGACAATGAGCAGTTCTTC
d_call: NA
clone_size: NA
v_call: TRBV30
j_call: TRBJ2-1

cdr3_aa: CASSITGISGNTIYF
cdr3_nt: TGTGCCAGCAGTATAACAGGGATCTCTGGAAACACCATATATTTT
d_call: NA
clone_size: NA
v_call: TRBV6-5
j_call: TRBJ1-3

cdr3_aa: CASRASLVPNYEQYF
cdr3_nt: TGCGCCAGCAGGGCGAGTCTCGTCCCTAACTACGAGCAGTACTTC
d_call: NA
clone_size: once
v_call: TRBV10-2
j_call: TRBJ2-7

cdr3_aa: CASSIRQALNTEAFF
cdr3_nt: TGTGCCAGCAGTATCCGACAGGCCTTGAACACTGAAGCTTTCTTT
d_call: NA
clone_size: NA
v_call: TRBV27
j_call: TRBJ1-1

cdr3_aa: CASTVGLYLDEQYF
cdr3_nt: TGTGCCAGCACCGTCGGACTCTACCTCGACGAGCAGTACTTC
d_call: NA
clone_size: NA
v_call: TRBV6-5
j_call: TRBJ2-7

cdr3_aa: CASSLQQSNQPQHF
cdr3_nt: TGTGCCAGCAGCTTACAACAGAGCAATCAGCCCCAGCATTTT
d_call: NA
clone_size: NA
v_call: TRBV7-8
j_call: TRBJ1-5

cdr3_aa: CASSLVAGTEQYF
cdr3_nt: TGTGCCAGCAGCTTGGTCGCAGGGACCGAGCAGTACTTC
d_call: NA
clone_size: NA
v_call: TRBV5-8
j_call: TRBJ2-7

cdr3_aa: CASSSRDFSYEQYF
cdr3_nt: TGTGCCAGCAGCTCGAGGGACTTTTCCTACGAGCAGTACTTC
d_call: NA
clone_size: once
v_call: TRBV7-2
j_call: TRBJ2-7

cdr3_aa: CATSRDPEDSYGYTF
cdr3_nt: TGTGCCACCAGCAGAGATCCTGAGGACTCCTATGGCTACACCTTC
d_call: NA
clone_size: NA
v_call: TRBV15
j_call: TRBJ1-2